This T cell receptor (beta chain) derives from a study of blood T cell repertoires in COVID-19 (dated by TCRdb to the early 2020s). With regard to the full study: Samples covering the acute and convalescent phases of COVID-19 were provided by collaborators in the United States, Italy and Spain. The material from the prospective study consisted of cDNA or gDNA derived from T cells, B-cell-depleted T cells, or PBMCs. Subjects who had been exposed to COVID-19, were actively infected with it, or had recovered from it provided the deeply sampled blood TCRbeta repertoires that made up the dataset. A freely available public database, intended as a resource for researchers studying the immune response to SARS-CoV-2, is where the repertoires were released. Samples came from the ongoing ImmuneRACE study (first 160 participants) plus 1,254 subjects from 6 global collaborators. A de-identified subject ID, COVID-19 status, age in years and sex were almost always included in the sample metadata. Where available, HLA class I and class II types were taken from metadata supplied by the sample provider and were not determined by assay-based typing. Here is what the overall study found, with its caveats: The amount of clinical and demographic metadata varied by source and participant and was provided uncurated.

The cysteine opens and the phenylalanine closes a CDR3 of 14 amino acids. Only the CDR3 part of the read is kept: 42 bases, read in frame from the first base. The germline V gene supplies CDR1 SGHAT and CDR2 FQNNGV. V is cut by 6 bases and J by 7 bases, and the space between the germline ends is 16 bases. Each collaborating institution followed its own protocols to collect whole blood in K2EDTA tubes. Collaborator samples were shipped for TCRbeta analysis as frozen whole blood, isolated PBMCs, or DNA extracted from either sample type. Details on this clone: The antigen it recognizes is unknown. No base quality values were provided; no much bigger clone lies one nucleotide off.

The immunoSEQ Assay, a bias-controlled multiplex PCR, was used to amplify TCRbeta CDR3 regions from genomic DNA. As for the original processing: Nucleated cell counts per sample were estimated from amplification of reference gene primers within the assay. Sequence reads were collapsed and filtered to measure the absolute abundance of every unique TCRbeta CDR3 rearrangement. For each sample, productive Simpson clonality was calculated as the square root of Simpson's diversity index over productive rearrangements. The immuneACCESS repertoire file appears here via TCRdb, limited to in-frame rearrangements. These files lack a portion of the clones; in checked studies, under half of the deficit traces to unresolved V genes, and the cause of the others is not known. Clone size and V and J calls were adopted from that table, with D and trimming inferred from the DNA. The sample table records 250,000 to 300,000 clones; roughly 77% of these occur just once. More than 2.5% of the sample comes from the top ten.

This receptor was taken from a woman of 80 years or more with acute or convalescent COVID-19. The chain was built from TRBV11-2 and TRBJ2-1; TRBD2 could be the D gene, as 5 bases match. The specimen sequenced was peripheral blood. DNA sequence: TGTGCCAGCAGGTTGGGAGCCGGGTCGAATGAGCAGTTCTTC. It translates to CASRLGAGSNEQFF.